This entry is about one T cell receptor beta chain. Its antigen is undetermined. The data are from a study of a mutant IDH1 vaccine in newly diagnosed glioma. Time point given: week 23, last vaccination. Doses consisted of 300 ug of mutant IDH1 20-mer peptide each, paired with topical imiquimod. New WHO grade 3 or 4 astrocytomas that were IDH1-mutant and ATRX-lost had been found in donors. The CDR3 extends over 17 amino acids. Trimming took off 0 bases at V and 3 bases at J, with 12 bases between the two ends. Germline-derived CDR1 and CDR2 are MNHEY and SMNVEV (reference sequence). Generated by immunoSEQ multiplex PCR, the TCRdb table keeps only in-frame clones and is missing some. The sample has 50,000 to 60,000 clones; about 80% are singletons.

The sample in question was PBMCs, obtained from a glioma patient whose treatment included an IDH1 peptide vaccine. J is TRBJ1-6 and V is TRBV27; D unclear. The source is a middle-aged man with glioma. CDR3: CASSLSPQHYYNSPLHF. CDR3 sequence (DNA): TGTGCCAGCAGTTTATCCCCTCAGCATTACTATAATTCACCCCTCCACTTT.